Below, 14 T cell receptor beta chains from the same sample are listed, as sequenced in a study of cytomegalovirus exposure and HLA in healthy donors. Measured with immunoSEQ multiplex PCR; TCRdb has only the in-frame clones, and not every one. The data contain roughly 68,000 clones, roughly 89% of them singletons. Sample: PBMCs. Source of these receptors: a woman younger than 30 in good health and CMV-seronegative.

The chain has TRBV27 and TRBJ1-2; D gene ambiguous. From germline, CDR1 is MNHEY and CDR2 SMNVEV (reference sequence). CDR3 length: 13 residues. Between the trimmed V and J ends, which lost 6 bases and 8 bases, there was a span of 16 bases. CDR3 sequence (DNA): TGTGCCAGCAGAGCATGGGAGAGTGGAGGCTACACCTTC. It translates to CASRAWESGGYTF.

V gene TRBV30 combines with J gene TRBJ1-2; D unclear. The V end was cut by 0 bases, the J end by 0 bases, with 8 bases between. The germline gives CDR1 GTSNPN, CDR2 SVGIG (reference sequence). This CDR3 is 14 amino acids long. DNA for the CDR3: TGTGCCTGGAGTGTATCCAGTACTAACTATGGCTACACCTTC. This encodes CAWSVSSTNYGYTF.

The chain couples TRBV4-2 to TRBJ2-1; D may be TRBD1 (6 bases). The CDR3 contains 17 residues. CDR1 and CDR2 (germline): LGHNA, YNFKEQ. V was trimmed by 6 bases and J by 4 bases, leaving 22 bases between them. Here the CDR3 DNA reads TGTGCCAGCAGTCAAAGGTCAGGGGCTCCTAATTACAATGAGCAGTTCTTC. This translates into CASSQRSGAPNYNEQFF.

The V gene is TRBV30, the J gene TRBJ1-1, with 8 positions matching TRBD1. The CDR3 sequence is 13 residues long. V lost 7 bases, J lost 5 bases, and 9 bases stayed unmatched. From germline, CDR1 is GTSNPN and CDR2 SVGIG (reference sequence). CDR3 amino acids: CAFAQGAGTEAFF. The CDR3 DNA follows: TGTGCCTTCGCCCAGGGGGCGGGTACTGAAGCTTTCTTT.

This rearrangement joins TRBV5-5 to TRBJ2-5; maybe TRBD2 (7 bases). V was clipped by 3 bases and J by 5 bases, with 11 bases between them. Germline V CDR1 and CDR2: SGHKS, YYEKEE (reference sequence). This CDR3 has 13 amino acids. CDR3 loop: CASSWGGLETQYF. CDR3 coding DNA: TGTGCCAGCAGCTGGGGGGGCCTGGAGACCCAGTACTTC.

The gene calls are TRBV30 and TRBJ2-3; 10 nucleotides line up with TRBD2. CDR1 is GTSNPN and CDR2 is SVGIG in the germline V gene (reference sequence). With 0 bases clipped from V and 4 bases from J, the junction kept 7 bases outside the gene matches. The CDR3 has 16 residues. As DNA, the CDR3 is TGTGCCTGGAGTGTCCTCCTCGGACTAGCGGCAGATACGCAGTATTTT. This translates into CAWSVLLGLAADTQYF.

The V and J genes are TRBV7-3 and TRBJ2-1, with TRBD2 identical over 11 bases. The CDR3 loop spans 15 amino acids. Per the germline V gene, CDR1 is SGHTA and CDR2 is FQGTGA. V lost 2 bases to trimming and J lost 7 bases; unmatched junction nucleotides: 4. The CDR3 nucleotides read TGTGCCAGCAGCTTAGCTAGCGGGGGGTATAATGAGCAGTTCTTC. This translates into CASSLASGGYNEQFF.

The gene calls are TRBV7-3 and TRBJ2-7; the D gene is possibly TRBD2 (6 bases). The germline V and J ends were trimmed by 11 bases and 4 bases, with 15 bases remaining between them. The V gene's germline CDR1 is SGHTA and CDR2 FQGTGA. CDR3 length: 12 amino acids. The CDR3 bases are TGTGCCTCTTCGGGAGCGAGGTACGAGCAGTACTTC. It yields the protein CASSGARYEQYF.

J is TRBJ2-7 and V is TRBV11-2; 10 nucleotides agree with TRBD2. The CDR3 has 16 amino acids. Unmatched junction bases numbered 12, after V lost 5 bases and J lost 5 bases. Germline lookup yields CDR1 SGHAT and CDR2 FQNNGV. Here the CDR3 DNA reads TGTGCCAGCAGCGACCCCCTAGCGGGAGACTACCACGAGCAGTACTTC. This encodes CASSDPLAGDYHEQYF.

The chain carries TRBV29-1 and TRBJ1-5, with 9 bases that match TRBD1. This CDR3 is built from 11 residues. V shed 6 bases and J 15 bases; nucleotides not matched to a gene: 9. Germline V gene lookup returns CDR1 SQVTM and CDR2 ANQGSEA. The CDR3: CSVYDRGMRHF. In nucleotides, the CDR3 is TGCAGCGTGTACGACAGGGGGATGAGGCATTTT.

This chain uses TRBV9 with TRBJ2-7, with 7 bases aligning to TRBD2. CDR1 is SGDLS, CDR2 YYNGEE, per germline. J was trimmed by 5 bases and V by 3 bases; bases with no gene match: 5. CDR3 length: 13 residues. Written as DNA, the CDR3 is TGTGCCAGCAGCGGACTAGCCGGGAACGAGCAGTACTTC. Protein: CASSGLAGNEQYF.

This chain connects TRBV5-1 to TRBJ1-4; tentatively, D is TRBD1 (5 bases). Germline V lookup: CDR1 SGHRS, CDR2 YFSETQ. The CDR3 contains 15 residues. The V and J ends lost 3 bases and 0 bases respectively, with 9 bases between them. The DNA for the CDR3 is TGCGCCAGCAGCTCCGCGGGGGCAACTAATGAAAAACTGTTTTTT. This gives the protein CASSSAGATNEKLFF.

V is TRBV4-1 and J is TRBJ2-7, with D possibly being TRBD2 (7 bases). This CDR3 has 17 residues. In germline, CDR1 is MGHRA, CDR2 YSYEKL. Trimming stripped 4 bases from V and 3 bases from J, with 22 bases between. The CDR3 protein is CASSRALGAGDYYEQYF. Written as DNA, the CDR3 is TGCGCCAGCAGCCGAGCGTTGGGGGCGGGAGACTACTACGAGCAGTACTTC.

The gene calls are TRBV25-1 and TRBJ2-7; 7 nucleotides match TRBD1. The length of the CDR3 is 15 residues. Germline CDR1 is MGHDK and CDR2 is SYGVNS. V lost 3 bases to trimming and J lost 4 bases; unmatched junction nucleotides: 9. The CDR3 reads CASSDGAGGRYEQYF. CDR3 DNA sequence: TGTGCCAGCAGTGATGGGGCAGGGGGTCGGTACGAGCAGTACTTC.